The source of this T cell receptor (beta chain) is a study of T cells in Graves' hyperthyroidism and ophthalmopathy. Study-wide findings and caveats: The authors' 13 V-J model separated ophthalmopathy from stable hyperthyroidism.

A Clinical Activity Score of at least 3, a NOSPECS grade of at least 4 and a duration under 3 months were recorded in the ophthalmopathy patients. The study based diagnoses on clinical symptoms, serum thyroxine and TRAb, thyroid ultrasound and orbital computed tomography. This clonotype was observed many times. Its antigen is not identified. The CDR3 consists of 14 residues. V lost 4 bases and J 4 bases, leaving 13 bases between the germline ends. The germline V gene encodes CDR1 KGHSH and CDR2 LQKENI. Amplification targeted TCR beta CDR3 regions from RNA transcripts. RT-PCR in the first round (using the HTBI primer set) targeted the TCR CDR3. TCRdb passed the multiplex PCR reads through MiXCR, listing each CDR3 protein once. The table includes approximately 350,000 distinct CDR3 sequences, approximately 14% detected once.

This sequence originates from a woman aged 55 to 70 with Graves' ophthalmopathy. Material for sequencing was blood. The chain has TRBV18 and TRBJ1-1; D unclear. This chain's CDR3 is CASSLQLSATEAFF. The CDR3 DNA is TGTGCCAGCTCACTGCAATTGTCGGCCACTGAAGCTTTCTTT.